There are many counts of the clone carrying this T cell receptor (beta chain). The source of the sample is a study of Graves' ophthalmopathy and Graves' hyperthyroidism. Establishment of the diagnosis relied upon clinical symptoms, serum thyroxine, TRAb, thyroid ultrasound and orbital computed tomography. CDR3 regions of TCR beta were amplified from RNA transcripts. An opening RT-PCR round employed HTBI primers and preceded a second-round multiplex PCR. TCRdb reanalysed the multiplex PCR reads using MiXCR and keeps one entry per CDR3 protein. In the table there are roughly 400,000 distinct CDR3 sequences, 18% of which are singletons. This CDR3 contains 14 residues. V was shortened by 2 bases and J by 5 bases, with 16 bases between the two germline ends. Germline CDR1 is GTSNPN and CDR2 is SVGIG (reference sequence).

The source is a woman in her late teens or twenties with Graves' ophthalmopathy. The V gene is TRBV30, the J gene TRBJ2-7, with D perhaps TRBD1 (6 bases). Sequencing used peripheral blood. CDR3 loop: CAWSPSFTGNEQYF. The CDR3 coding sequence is TGTGCCTGGAGTCCCTCATTCACAGGGAACGAGCAGTACTTC.